This T cell receptor beta chain came from a study of identical twins. Study-wide points: The study found excess low generation probability among twin-shared out-of-frame alpha sequences. Modelling underestimated the level of out-of-frame TCR alpha sharing observed in monozygotic twins. Weaker excess sharing between twins was seen in beta out-of-frame sequences.

Notes on this clonotype: The antigen is not known.

Germline CDR1 is SGHRS and CDR2 is YFSETQ. The V and J ends lost 4 bases and 1 base, in that order; junction bases with no gene match: 4. The CDR3 loop spans 14 amino acids. A universal primer site was created by template switching, with the cDNA bearing unique molecular identifiers. TCRdb processed the 5' RACE reads anew with MiXCR; each CDR3 protein has one entry. This table holds under 250,000 distinct CDR3 sequences, 6% to 9% found once. These data also featured in a second study, about yellow fever vaccine responses in identical twins.

Sequenced input: memory (CD45RO+) T cells sorted from blood. The sequence was obtained from a woman younger than 30 in good health. The V call is TRBV5-1, the J call TRBJ2-7; 8 bases line up with TRBD1. In DNA, the CDR3 is TGCGCCAGCAGCACCGGACAGGGTTCCTACGAGCAGTACTTC. Protein product: CASSTGQGSYEQYF.